These 9 T cell receptor beta chains originate from one sample sequenced in a study of blood T cell repertoires in COVID-19. TCRdb's table, derived via immunoSEQ multiplex PCR, lists solely in-frame clones and lacks some. The data show about 170,000 clones, more than 70% seen once. Sample: peripheral blood. The receptors here all came from a woman of 80 years or more with active or convalescent COVID-19.

This chain joins TRBV27 and TRBJ2-7; the match to TRBD2 covers 9 bases. The CDR3 consists of 19 residues. Per the germline V gene, CDR1 is MNHEY and CDR2 is SMNVEV (reference sequence). J lost 5 bases, V lost 3 bases, and 20 bases had no gene match. The CDR3 is CASSLTYTGRGRAWDEQYF. The CDR3 bases are TGTGCCAGCAGTTTGACCTATACAGGGCGCGGGAGGGCCTGGGACGAGCAGTACTTC.

The chain links TRBV6-5 to TRBJ2-3, with D unclear. The CDR3 consists of 11 residues. The V end lost 7 bases, the J end lost 6 bases, and 8 bases lay between the germline ends. Germline loops: CDR1 MNHEY, CDR2 SVGAGI. The CDR3 here is CASMESDTQYF. Written as DNA, the CDR3 is TGTGCCAGCATGGAGTCCGATACGCAGTATTTT.

The rearrangement uses TRBV7-9 and TRBJ2-1; 8 nucleotides match TRBD2. Per the germline V gene, CDR1 is SEHNR and CDR2 is FQNEAQ (reference sequence). V trimming: 6 bases; J trimming: 7 bases; junction bases outside the gene matches: 11. This CDR3 spans 15 amino acids. CDR3 sequence: CASSRAGVRGNEQFF. CDR3 DNA: TGTGCCAGCAGTCGAGCGGGAGTTCGAGGAAATGAGCAGTTCTTC.

The V and J genes are TRBV2 and TRBJ1-1, with a possible D match to TRBD1 (6 bases). The CDR3 is made up of 14 amino acids. Trimming shortened V by 6 bases and J by 7 bases, and 18 bases separated the two germline ends. Germline assignment: CDR1 SNHLY and CDR2 FYNNEI. The CDR3 protein is CASSLMAGESEAFF. CDR3 DNA sequence: TGTGCCAGCAGCCTAATGGCAGGGGAGAGTGAAGCTTTCTTT.

CDR3 sequence: CASRLQGLYGYTF. The DNA for the CDR3 is TGTGCCAGCCGTTTACAGGGGCTCTATGGCTACACCTTC. The V and J genes are TRBV6-5 and TRBJ1-2; 7 nucleotides match TRBD1. With 8 bases clipped from V and 4 bases from J, the junction kept 7 bases outside the gene matches. CDR1 and CDR2 from the germline V gene are MNHEY and SVGAGI. The CDR3 runs 13 residues.

As regards this clone: Other DNA sequences in this specimen translate into the identical CDR3. The gene calls are TRBV5-1 and TRBJ2-1, with 9 bases fitting TRBD1. CDR1 is SGHRS, CDR2 YFSETQ, per germline. The CDR3 contains 14 residues. The V segment lost 0 bases and the J segment 7 bases; nucleotides outside the gene matches: 2. The CDR3 DNA sequence: TGCGCCAGCAGCTTGGGGACAGGGGAGAATGAGCAGTTCTTC. It is translated as CASSLGTGENEQFF.

This CDR3 is CASSGGVYSDPSGNTIYF. The CDR3 DNA is TGTGCCAGCAGCGGCGGTGTTTATTCAGACCCTTCTGGAAACACCATATATTTT. The chain joins TRBV5-5 to TRBJ1-3; D remains ambiguous. The ends were cut back, 4 bases at V and 1 base at J, with 21 bases in the middle. This CDR3 is built from 18 residues. CDR1 SGHKS and CDR2 YYEKEE come from the germline V gene (reference sequence).

The CDR3: CASSLEGATGLAFF. The CDR3 region has the DNA TGTGCCAGCAGCCTTGAAGGGGCAACAGGGTTGGCTTTCTTT. The chain recombines TRBV11-2 with TRBJ1-1, with D possibly TRBD1 on 6 matching bases. V shed 5 bases and J shed 11 bases, with 21 bases lying between them. The length of the CDR3 is 14 residues. Germline assignment: CDR1 SGHAT and CDR2 FQNNGV.

This chain uses TRBV21-1 with TRBJ2-4; TRBD1 is taken as the D call from the table, unchecked against the DNA. TRBV21-1 represents a pseudogene. The CDR3 spans 15 residues. The CDR3 spells CASSTDRGSKNIQYF. CDR3 bases: TGTGCCAGCAGCACAGACAGGGGGAGCAAAAACATTCAGTACTTC.